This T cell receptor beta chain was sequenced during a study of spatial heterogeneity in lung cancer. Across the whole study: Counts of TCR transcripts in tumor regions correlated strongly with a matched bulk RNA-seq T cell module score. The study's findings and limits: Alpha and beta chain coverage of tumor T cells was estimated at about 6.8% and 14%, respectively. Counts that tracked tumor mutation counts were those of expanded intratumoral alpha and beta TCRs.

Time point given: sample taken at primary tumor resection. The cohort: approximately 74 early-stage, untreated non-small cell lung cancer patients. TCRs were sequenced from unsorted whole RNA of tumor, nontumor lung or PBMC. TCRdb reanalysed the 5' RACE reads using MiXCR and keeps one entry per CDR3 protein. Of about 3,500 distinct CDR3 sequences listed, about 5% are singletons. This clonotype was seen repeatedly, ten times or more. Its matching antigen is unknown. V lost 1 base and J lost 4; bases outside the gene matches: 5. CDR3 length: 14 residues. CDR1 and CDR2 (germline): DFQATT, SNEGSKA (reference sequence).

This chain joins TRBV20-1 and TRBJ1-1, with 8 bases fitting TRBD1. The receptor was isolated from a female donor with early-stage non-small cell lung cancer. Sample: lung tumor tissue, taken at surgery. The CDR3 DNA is TGCAGTGCTAGAGGTCAGGGGGCGGTCACTGAAGCTTTCTTT. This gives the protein CSARGQGAVTEAFF.